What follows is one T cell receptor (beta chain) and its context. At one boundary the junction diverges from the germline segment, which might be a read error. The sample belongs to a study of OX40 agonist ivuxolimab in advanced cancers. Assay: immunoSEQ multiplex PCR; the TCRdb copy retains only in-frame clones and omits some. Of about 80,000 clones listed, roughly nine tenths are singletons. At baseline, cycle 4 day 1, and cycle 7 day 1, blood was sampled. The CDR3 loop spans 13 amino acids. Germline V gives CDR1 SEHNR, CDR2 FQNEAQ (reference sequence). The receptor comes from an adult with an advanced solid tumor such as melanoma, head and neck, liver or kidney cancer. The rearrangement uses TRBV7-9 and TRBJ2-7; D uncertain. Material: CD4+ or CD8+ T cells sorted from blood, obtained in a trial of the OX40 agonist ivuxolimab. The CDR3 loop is CASSLSSAGSLHF. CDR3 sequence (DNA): TGTGCCAGCAGCTTGAGTTCGGCAGGCTCCTTACACTTC.